The entry below gives a single T cell receptor (beta chain) sequence along with its context. Its specificity is unknown. Trimming removed 5 bases from V and 10 bases from J; junction bases left unmatched: 11. This CDR3 contains 15 residues. Germline-derived CDR1 and CDR2 are MDHEN and SYDVKM. Second-dose timings of about 4 or about 12 weeks were pooled. Libraries were prepared by immunoSEQ multiplex PCR; TCRdb keeps only in-frame clonotypes and omits some of them. The table includes 110,000 to 150,000 clones, 92% detected once. The data are from a study of T cell responses to AZD1222 COVID-19 vaccine. Study conclusions and caveats: Of the AZD1222 recipients, only 5 to 7 were seropositive at baseline. The repertoires were collected only after the peak T cell response. Females outnumbered males among donors, who were mostly white British; clonal diversity was possibly underestimated.

The chain links TRBV28 to TRBJ1-4; 9 bases line up with TRBD1. The sequence derives from an adult who received the AZD1222 COVID-19 vaccine. Sample: peripheral blood, taken 28 days after the second AZD1222 dose. For the CDR3, the DNA is TGTGCCAGCAGTACGGGACAGGGACGATCGGGAAAACTGTTTTTT. Translated, it gives CASSTGQGRSGKLFF.